A selection of T cell receptor beta chains follows, all from one sample in a study of identical twins. TCRdb called the 5' RACE reads again in MiXCR, with one record for every CDR3 protein. The table includes roughly 1.6 million distinct CDR3 sequences, around 33% detected once. Sequencing input: cord blood. All receptors come from a newborn girl in good health. CDR3s include the opening cysteine and the closing phenylalanine or tryptophan. A D gene is named only where the DNA matches it firmly. The size field is filled for only some rows; it gives once, few, many or a size class.

clone size: NA
D gene: NA
J gene: TRBJ2-5
V gene: TRBV5-1
CDR3 protein: CASSLGVRANEQYF
CDR3 DNA: TGCGCCAGCAGCTTGGGGGTGAGAGCCAATGAGCAGTACTTC

clone size: NA
D gene: NA
J gene: TRBJ2-2
V gene: TRBV20-1
CDR3 protein: CSAWIANTGELFF
CDR3 DNA: TGCAGTGCTTGGATAGCGAACACCGGGGAGCTGTTTTTT

clone size: NA
D gene: TRBD1
J gene: TRBJ1-2
V gene: TRBV29-1
CDR3 protein: CSVRTGEAYGYTF
CDR3 DNA: TGCAGCGTCCGGACAGGCGAGGCCTATGGCTACACCTTC

clone size: NA
D gene: NA
J gene: TRBJ2-3
V gene: TRBV20-1
CDR3 protein: CSALRTSSTDTQYF
CDR3 DNA: TGCAGTGCCCTTCGGACATCTAGCACAGATACGCAGTATTTT

clone size: NA
D gene: NA
J gene: TRBJ1-1
V gene: TRBV2
CDR3 protein: CASREFQGNTEAFF
CDR3 DNA: TGTGCCAGCAGGGAGTTTCAGGGGAACACTGAAGCTTTCTTT

clone size: NA
D gene: NA
J gene: TRBJ2-5
V gene: TRBV20-1
CDR3 protein: CSANQGGETQYF
CDR3 DNA: TGCAGTGCTAACCAGGGGGGAGAGACCCAGTACTTC

clone size: NA
D gene: NA
J gene: TRBJ2-7
V gene: TRBV7-2
CDR3 protein: CASSLAVTFTYNEQYF
CDR3 DNA: TGTGCCAGCAGCTTAGCTGTCACCTTCACCTACAATGAGCAGTACTTC

clone size: NA
D gene: NA
J gene: TRBJ2-3
V gene: TRBV12-3/TRBV12-4
CDR3 protein: CASIRRVAGTPGADTQYF
CDR3 DNA: TGTGCCAGCATCAGGAGAGTAGCTGGGACCCCTGGAGCAGATACGCAGTATTTT

clone size: few
D gene: TRBD2
J gene: TRBJ2-1
V gene: TRBV12-3/TRBV12-4
CDR3 protein: CASSPFSGGSSYNEQFF
CDR3 DNA: TGTGCCAGCAGTCCCTTCTCGGGAGGAAGCTCCTACAATGAGCAGTTCTTC

clone size: few
D gene: NA
J gene: TRBJ2-6
V gene: TRBV12-3/TRBV12-4
CDR3 protein: CASSSRGAFSGANVLTF
CDR3 DNA: TGTGCCAGCAGTTCAAGGGGGGCGTTCTCTGGGGCCAACGTCCTGACTTTC

clone size: few
D gene: NA
J gene: TRBJ2-1
V gene: TRBV24-1
CDR3 protein: CATSDWAGNEQFF
CDR3 DNA: TGTGCCACCAGTGATTGGGCGGGTAATGAGCAGTTCTTC

clone size: few
D gene: TRBD1
J gene: TRBJ1-4
V gene: TRBV28
CDR3 protein: CATGTAREKLFF
CDR3 DNA: TGTGCCACCGGGACAGCAAGGGAAAAACTGTTTTTT

clone size: NA
D gene: NA
J gene: TRBJ2-7
V gene: TRBV11-1
CDR3 protein: CASSLGSAPSEQYF
CDR3 DNA: TGTGCCAGCAGCTTGGGCAGTGCCCCATCCGAGCAGTACTTC

clone size: NA
D gene: NA
J gene: TRBJ1-5
V gene: TRBV28
CDR3 protein: CASSLVGLYSNQPQHF
CDR3 DNA: TGTGCCAGCAGTTTAGTCGGGCTGTATAGCAATCAGCCCCAGCATTTT